This TCR beta chain was sequenced for a study of CXCR3-negative and CXCR3-positive naive CD8 T cells. Study-wide background: For each library, about 1.5 +/- 0.3 million TRB reads were obtained, approximately 140 million in total. Study conclusions and caveats: TRB CDR3 properties served as the basis for inferring TCR strength, and surface CD5 was comparable between naive subsets. Fresh PBMCs were used in most assays, and CXCR3 expression partially decreased after cryopreservation. Naive cells that were CXCR3-positive had more hydrophobic TRB CDR3s (compared with CXCR3-negative naive cells).

In preparing the TRB cDNA libraries, 5' RACE with UMI labels was used. TCRdb re-called the 5' RACE reads, yielding one record per CDR3 amino acid sequence without DNA. The sample's table shows approximately 88,000 distinct CDR3 sequences. The CDR3 contains 14 residues. CDR1 is SGHDT and CDR2 is YYEEEE in the germline V gene. As regards this clonotype: Its antigen remains unidentified.

CD45RO-CCR7+CD27+CD95- marked naive CD8+ T cells. The clonotype originates from a human donor in good health. Some clones in this sample may be carry-over from other donors' samples. The rearrangement joins TRBV5-6 to TRBJ1-4; no DNA is available, so the TRBD1 call from TCRdb remains unchecked. Sequenced input: naive CXCR3+ CD8+ T cells from blood. As for subset: CD45RO-CCR7+CD27+CD95- naive CD8+ T cells expressing CXCR3 (TNR3+). CDR3 loop: CASSLPRARGKLFF.